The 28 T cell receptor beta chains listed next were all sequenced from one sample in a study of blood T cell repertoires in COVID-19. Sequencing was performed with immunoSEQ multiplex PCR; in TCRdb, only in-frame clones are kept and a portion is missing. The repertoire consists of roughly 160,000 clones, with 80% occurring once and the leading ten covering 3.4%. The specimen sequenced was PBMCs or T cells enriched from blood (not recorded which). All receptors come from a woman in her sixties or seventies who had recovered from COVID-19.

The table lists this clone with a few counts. The CDR3 DNA follows: TGTGCCAGTACAGTGATGTATAGCAATCAGCCCCAGCATTTT. Its protein is CASTVMYSNQPQHF. V is TRBV19 and J is TRBJ1-5; D not resolved. The CDR3 is 14 amino acids. Looked up from germline, CDR1 is LNHDA and CDR2 is SQIVND (reference sequence). Trimming pared 7 bases from V and 0 bases from J, leaving 10 bases between.

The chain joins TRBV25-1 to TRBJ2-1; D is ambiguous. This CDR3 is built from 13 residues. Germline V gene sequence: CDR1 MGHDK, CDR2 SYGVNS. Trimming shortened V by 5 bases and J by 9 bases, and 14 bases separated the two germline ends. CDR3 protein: CASSLEWSGEQFF. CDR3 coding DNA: TGTGCCAGCAGTCTGGAGTGGTCCGGTGAGCAGTTCTTC.

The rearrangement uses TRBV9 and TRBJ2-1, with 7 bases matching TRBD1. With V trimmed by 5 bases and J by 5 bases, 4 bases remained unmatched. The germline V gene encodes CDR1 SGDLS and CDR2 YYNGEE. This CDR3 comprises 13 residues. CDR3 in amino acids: CASRSGQNNEQFF. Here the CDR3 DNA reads TGTGCCAGCAGATCGGGACAGAACAATGAGCAGTTCTTC.

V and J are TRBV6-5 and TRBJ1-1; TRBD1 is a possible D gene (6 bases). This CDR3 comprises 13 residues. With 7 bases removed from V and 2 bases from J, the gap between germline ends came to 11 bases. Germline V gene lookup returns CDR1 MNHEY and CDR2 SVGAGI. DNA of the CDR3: TGTGCCAGCACCCTACAGGGTAACACTGAAGCTTTCTTT. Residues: CASTLQGNTEAFF.

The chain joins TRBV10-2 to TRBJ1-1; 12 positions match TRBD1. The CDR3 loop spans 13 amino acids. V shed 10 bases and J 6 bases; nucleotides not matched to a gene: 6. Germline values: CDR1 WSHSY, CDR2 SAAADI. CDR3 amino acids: CAIGTGGASEAFF. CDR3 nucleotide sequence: TGCGCCATCGGGACAGGGGGCGCGTCTGAAGCTTTCTTT.

The DNA for the CDR3 is TGTGCCAGCAGCTTGGGACTAGCGGCCGCCGGAGAGACCCAGTACTTC. Protein product: CASSLGLAAAGETQYF. The chain couples TRBV5-5 to TRBJ2-5; 9 bases map to TRBD2. J was trimmed by 4 bases and V by 0 bases; bases with no gene match: 7. This CDR3 spans 16 amino acids. CDR1 and CDR2 from the germline V gene are SGHKS and YYEKEE (reference sequence).

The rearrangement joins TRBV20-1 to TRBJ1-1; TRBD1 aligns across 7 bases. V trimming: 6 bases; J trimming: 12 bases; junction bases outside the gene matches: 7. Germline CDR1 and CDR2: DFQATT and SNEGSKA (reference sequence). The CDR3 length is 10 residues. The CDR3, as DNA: TGCAGTGCGATTACAGGGGTGCCTTTCTTT. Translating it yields CSAITGVPFF.

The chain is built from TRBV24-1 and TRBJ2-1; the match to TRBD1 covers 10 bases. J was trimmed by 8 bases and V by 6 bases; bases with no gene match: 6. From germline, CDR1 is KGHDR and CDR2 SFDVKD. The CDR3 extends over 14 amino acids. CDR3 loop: CATSPGQGWDEQFF. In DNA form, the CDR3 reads TGTGCCACCAGTCCGGGACAGGGGTGGGATGAGCAGTTCTTC.

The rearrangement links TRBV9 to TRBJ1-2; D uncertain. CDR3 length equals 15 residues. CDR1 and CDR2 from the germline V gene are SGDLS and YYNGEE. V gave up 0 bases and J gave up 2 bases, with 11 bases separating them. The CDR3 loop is CASSVESSGNYGYTF. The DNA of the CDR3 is TGTGCCAGCAGCGTAGAATCTTCGGGGAACTATGGCTACACCTTC.

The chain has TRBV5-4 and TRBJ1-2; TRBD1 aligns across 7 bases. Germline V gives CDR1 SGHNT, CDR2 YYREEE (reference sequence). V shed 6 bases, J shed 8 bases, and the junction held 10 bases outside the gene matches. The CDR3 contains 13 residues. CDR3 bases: TGTGCCAGCACCAACGACAGGGAGGCAGGCTACACCTTC. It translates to CASTNDREAGYTF.

The CDR3 sequence is CASSWSGGIYNEQFF. The CDR3 DNA reads as TGTGCCAGCAGCTGGTCTGGGGGGATTTACAATGAGCAGTTCTTC. The chain couples TRBV7-2 to TRBJ2-1, with a possible D match to TRBD2 (6 bases). The germline V gene has CDR1 SGHTA and CDR2 FQGNSA. The V end was cut by 4 bases, the J end by 4 bases, with 14 bases between. This CDR3 is 15 amino acids long.

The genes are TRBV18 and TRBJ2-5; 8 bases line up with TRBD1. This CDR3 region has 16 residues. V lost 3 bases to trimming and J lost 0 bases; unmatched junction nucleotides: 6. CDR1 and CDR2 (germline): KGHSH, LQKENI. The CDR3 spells CASSPGNRGYQETQYF. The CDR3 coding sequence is TGTGCCAGCTCACCTGGAAACAGGGGGTACCAAGAGACCCAGTACTTC.

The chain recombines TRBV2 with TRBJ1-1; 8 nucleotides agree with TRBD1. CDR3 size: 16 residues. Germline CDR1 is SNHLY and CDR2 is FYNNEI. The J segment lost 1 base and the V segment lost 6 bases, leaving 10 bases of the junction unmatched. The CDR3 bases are TGTGCCAGCAGGACCGGGACAGGTAGGTCGAACACTGAAGCTTTCTTT. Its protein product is CASRTGTGRSNTEAFF.

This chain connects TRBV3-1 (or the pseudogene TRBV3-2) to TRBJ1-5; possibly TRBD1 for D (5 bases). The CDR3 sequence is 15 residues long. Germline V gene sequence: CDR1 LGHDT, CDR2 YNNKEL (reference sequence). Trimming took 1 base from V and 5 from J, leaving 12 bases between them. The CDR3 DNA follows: TGTGCCAGCAGCCAAGTGGGGGGGGGAGATCAGCCCCAGCATTTT. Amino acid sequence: CASSQVGGGDQPQHF.

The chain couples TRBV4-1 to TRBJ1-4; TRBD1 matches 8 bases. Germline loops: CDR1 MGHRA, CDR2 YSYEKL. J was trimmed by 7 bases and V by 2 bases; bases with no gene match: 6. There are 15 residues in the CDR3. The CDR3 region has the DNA TGCGCCAGCAGCCAACAGGGGGCAATCGGTGAAAAACTGTTTTTT. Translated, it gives CASSQQGAIGEKLFF.

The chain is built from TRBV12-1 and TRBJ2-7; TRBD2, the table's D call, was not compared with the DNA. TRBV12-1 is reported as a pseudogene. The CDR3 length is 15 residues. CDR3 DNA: TGTGCCAGCAGCCTAATAGCGGGGGGGCCAGACGAGCAGTACTTC. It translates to CASSLIAGGPDEQYF.

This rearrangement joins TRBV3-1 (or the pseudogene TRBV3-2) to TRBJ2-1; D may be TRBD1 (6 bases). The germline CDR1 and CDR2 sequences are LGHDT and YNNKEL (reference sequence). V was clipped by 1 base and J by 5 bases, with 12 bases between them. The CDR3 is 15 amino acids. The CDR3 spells CASSQAGTRDNEQFF. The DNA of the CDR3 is TGTGCCAGCAGCCAAGCCGGGACACGCGACAATGAGCAGTTCTTC.

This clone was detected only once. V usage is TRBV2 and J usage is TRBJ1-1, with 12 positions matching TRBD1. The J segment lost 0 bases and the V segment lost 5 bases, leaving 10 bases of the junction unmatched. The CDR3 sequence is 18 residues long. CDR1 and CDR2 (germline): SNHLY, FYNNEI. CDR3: CASSMQPGQGAVNTEAFF. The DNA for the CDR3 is TGTGCCAGCAGTATGCAGCCGGGACAGGGGGCAGTGAACACTGAAGCTTTCTTT.

The CDR3 DNA is TGTGCCACCGTCAGAGCTTACGGGGAGACCCAGTACTTC. Its translation is CATVRAYGETQYF. The chain uses TRBV15 and TRBJ2-5; unclear D gene. V was clipped by 8 bases and J by 5 bases, with 15 bases between them. The CDR3 is 13 amino acids. The germline gives CDR1 LNHNV, CDR2 YYDKDF (reference sequence).

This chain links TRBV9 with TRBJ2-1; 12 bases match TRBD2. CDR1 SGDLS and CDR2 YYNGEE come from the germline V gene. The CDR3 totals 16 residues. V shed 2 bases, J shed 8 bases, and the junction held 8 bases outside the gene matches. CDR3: CASSVLAGGPSDEQFF. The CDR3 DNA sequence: TGTGCCAGCAGCGTTCTAGCGGGGGGGCCCTCCGATGAGCAGTTCTTC.

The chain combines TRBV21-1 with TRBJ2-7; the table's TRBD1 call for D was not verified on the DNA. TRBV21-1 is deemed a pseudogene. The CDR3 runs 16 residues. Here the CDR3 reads CASSKGLRDRDHEQYF. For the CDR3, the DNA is TGTGCCAGCAGCAAGGGACTCCGGGACAGGGACCACGAGCAGTACTTC.

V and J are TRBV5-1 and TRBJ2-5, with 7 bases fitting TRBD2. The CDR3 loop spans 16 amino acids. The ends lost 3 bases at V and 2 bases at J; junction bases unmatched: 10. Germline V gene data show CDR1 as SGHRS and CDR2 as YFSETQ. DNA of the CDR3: TGCGCCAGCAGCTCCCGTCTAGCGGATTATCAAGAGACCCAGTACTTC. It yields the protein CASSSRLADYQETQYF.

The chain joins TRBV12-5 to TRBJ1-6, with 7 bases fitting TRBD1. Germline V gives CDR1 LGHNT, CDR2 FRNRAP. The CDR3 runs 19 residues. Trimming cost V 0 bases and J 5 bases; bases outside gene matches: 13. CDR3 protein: CASGLVRTGAGFDNSPLHF. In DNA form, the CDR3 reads TGTGCTAGTGGTTTGGTAAGAACAGGGGCTGGATTTGATAATTCACCCCTCCACTTT.

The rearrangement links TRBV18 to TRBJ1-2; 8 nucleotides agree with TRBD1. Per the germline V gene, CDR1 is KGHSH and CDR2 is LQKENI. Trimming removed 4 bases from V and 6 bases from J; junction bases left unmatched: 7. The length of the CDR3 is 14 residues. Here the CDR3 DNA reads TGTGCCAGCTCACTTCGGACAGGGCAGGATGGCTACACCTTC. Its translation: CASSLRTGQDGYTF.

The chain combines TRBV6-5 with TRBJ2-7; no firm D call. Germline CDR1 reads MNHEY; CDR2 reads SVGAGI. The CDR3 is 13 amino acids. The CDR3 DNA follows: TGTGTCCCAAATCCTACTCTCTCCTACGAGCAGTACTTC. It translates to CVPNPTLSYEQYF.

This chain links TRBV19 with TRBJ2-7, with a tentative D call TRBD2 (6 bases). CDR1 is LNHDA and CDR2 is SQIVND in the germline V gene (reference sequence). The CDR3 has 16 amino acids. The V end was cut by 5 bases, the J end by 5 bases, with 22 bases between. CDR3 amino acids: CASSFAGPLGPDEQYF. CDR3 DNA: TGTGCCAGTAGTTTCGCGGGACCCCTAGGCCCCGACGAGCAGTACTTC.

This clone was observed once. CDR3 sequence: CAISPTVSYEQYF. CDR3 DNA sequence: TGTGCCATCAGCCCGACAGTCTCCTACGAGCAGTACTTC. J is TRBJ2-7 and V is TRBV10-3; the D gene is possibly TRBD1 (5 bases). The CDR3 covers 13 residues. Germline CDR1 is ENHRY and CDR2 is SYGVKD. V was clipped by 6 bases and J by 0 bases, with 9 bases between them.

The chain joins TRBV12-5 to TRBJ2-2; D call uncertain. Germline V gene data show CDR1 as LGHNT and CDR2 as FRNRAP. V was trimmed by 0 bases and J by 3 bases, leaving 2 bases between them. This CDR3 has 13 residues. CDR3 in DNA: TGTGCTAGTGGTTTGGTCGACACCGGGGAGCTGTTTTTT. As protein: CASGLVDTGELFF.